This T cell receptor beta chain emerged from a study of blood T cells in healthy people across ages. As concerns this clonotype: Its antigen is unidentified.

Regarding the study as a whole: There were more naive CD4+ cells and higher diversity in long-lived donors than in aged donors.

The CDR3 length is 16 residues. V gave up 1 base and J gave up 8 bases; unmatched junction bases: 10. Germline V CDR1 and CDR2: MGHRA, YSYEKL. Using a J-beta primer mix together with a sample-barcoded 5' primer, a second PCR was run for roughly 6 to 12 cycles. TCRdb re-called the 5' RACE reads through MiXCR, storing one row per CDR3 protein. The table lists about 570,000 distinct CDR3 sequences, around a quarter of them singletons, with over 3.5% in the top ten. This sample also appeared in a second study, on T cells of mothers and their children. That paper notes: The cDNA synthesis received all extracted RNA, at around 1.6 ug per 15 ul. The yield was over 8.5 million TCR beta CDR3 reads from each mother and around 2.9 million from each child. Mothers and children who were related shared slightly more overlap than unrelated pairs, but not significantly more.

The chain joins TRBV4-1 to TRBJ2-1, with 8 bases matching TRBD2. The sequence was collected from a boy aged 2 to 10 in good health. The sample was blood. The chain's CDR3 is CASSQGEREFFDEQFF. For the CDR3, the DNA is TGCGCCAGCAGCCAAGGGGAGCGGGAGTTTTTTGATGAGCAGTTCTTC.